This T cell receptor beta chain stems from a study of CD8 T cells in Susac syndrome. Overall study findings and caveats: The authors acknowledged that their TCR sequencing and HLA analysis involved a relatively small number of individuals.

Germline V gene sequence: CDR1 WSHSY, CDR2 SAAADI. CDR3 length: 14 amino acids. V was clipped by 3 bases and J by 7 bases; unmatched bases: 5. Concerning this clonotype itself: As yet, its antigen is unknown.

Purification of the CD8+ and CD4+ T cells relied on negative isolation, and TEMRA cells underwent FACS enrichment. RNA was extracted with the RNeasy kit, and a quantity of about 0.45 to 1 ug was reverse transcribed using random hexamers. By means of immunoSEQ multiplex PCR, TCR beta CDR3 spanning 54 Vbeta and 13 Jbeta underwent amplification. MiXCR, applied by TCRdb to the immunoSEQ multiplex PCR reads, yields one record per CDR3 protein. The sample yields fewer than 300,000 distinct CDR3 sequences, 70% to 90% seen once. This sequence was found in a human donor with multiple sclerosis. The chain is built from TRBV10-2 and TRBJ1-5; 8 bases are a match to TRBD1. Specimen: CD8+ T cells from PBMCs. The DNA of the CDR3 is TGCGCCAGCAGTGAAGGACAGGGCAGGCAGCCCCAGCATTTT. Encoded protein: CASSEGQGRQPQHF.